This entry is about one T cell receptor (beta chain). Its antigen is still unknown. Profiling relied on immunoSEQ multiplex PCR, and the TCRdb table lists in-frame clones only, not all of them. Of fewer than 3,000 clones listed, around 86% are singletons. These data originate in a study of immune evolution from preneoplasia to lung adenocarcinoma. Notes on the study in general: Top clone share appeared to fall from AAH through AIS, MIA, adenocarcinoma. Clonality was highest in normal lung, lower in later-stage lesions apparently.

H&E slides confirmed each diagnosis, reviewed by two pathologists independently. Germline V gives CDR1 SGHAT, CDR2 FQNNGV. The CDR3 is 15 amino acids. V shed 2 bases and J shed 0 bases, with 5 bases lying between them. The rearrangement uses TRBV11-2 and TRBJ2-6; D is unresolved. The receptor was isolated from a person aged 55-79 years with lung adenocarcinoma. Material: FFPE adjacent normal lung tissue. CDR3 sequence reads: CASSLSRSGANVLTF. In DNA, the CDR3 is TGTGCCAGCAGCTTATCTCGCTCTGGGGCCAACGTCCTGACTTTC.